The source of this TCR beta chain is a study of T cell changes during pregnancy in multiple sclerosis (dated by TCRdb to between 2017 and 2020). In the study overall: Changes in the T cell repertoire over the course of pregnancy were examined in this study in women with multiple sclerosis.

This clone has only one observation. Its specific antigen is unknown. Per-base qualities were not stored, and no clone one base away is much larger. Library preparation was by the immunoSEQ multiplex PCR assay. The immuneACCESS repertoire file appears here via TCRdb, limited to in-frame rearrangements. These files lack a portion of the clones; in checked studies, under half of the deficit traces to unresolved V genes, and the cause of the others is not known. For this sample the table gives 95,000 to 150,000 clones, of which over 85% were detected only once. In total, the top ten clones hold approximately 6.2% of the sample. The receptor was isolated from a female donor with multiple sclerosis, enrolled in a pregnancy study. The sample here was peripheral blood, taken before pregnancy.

The nucleotide sequence is given as TGCGCCAGCAGCCCAGGGACAACAGATGGCTACACCTTC. This is translated as CASSPGTTDGYTF. The rearranged chain carries TRBV5-1 and TRBJ1-2; possibly the D gene is TRBD1, per 6 matching bases. Inclusive of the bounding cysteine and phenylalanine, the CDR3 is 13 residues long. Just the 39-base CDR3 DNA is kept, in frame starting at base 1. A distance of 13 bases separates the germline ends of V and J, which lose 4 bases and 6 bases respectively. In the germline V gene, CDR1 corresponds to SGHRS and CDR2 to YFSETQ. With the rest looked up from the reference TRBV5-1 and TRBJ1-2 genes rather than sequenced, the full variable domain is KAGVTQTPRYLIKTRGQQVTLSCSPISGHRSVSWYQQTPGQGLQFLFEYFSETQRNKGNFPGRFSGRQFSNSRSEMNVSTLELGDSALYLCASSPGTTDGYTFGSGTRLTVV.